One sample yielded the 24 T cell receptor beta chains listed below, sequenced in a study of T cell changes during pregnancy in multiple sclerosis. Generated by immunoSEQ multiplex PCR, the TCRdb table keeps only in-frame clones and is missing some. The sample includes 57,000 or so clones, roughly 91% of them seen just once. Sequencing used peripheral blood, obtained in the third trimester of pregnancy. The receptors come from a female donor in good health, enrolled as a control in a pregnancy study.

J is TRBJ2-7 and V is TRBV18; D is ambiguous. The ends were cut back, 1 base at V and 0 bases at J, with 7 bases in the middle. CDR1 KGHSH and CDR2 LQKENI come from the germline V gene. This CDR3 has 14 amino acids. The CDR3 sequence is CASSPLHSSYEQYF. DNA for the CDR3: TGTGCCAGCTCACCACTTCACAGCTCCTACGAGCAGTACTTC.

The V call is TRBV4-1, the J call TRBJ1-4; TRBD1 might be the D (5 bases). V was clipped by 5 bases and J by 4 bases, with 17 bases between them. Germline CDR1 is MGHRA and CDR2 is YSYEKL. The CDR3 covers 16 residues. The DNA for the CDR3 is TGCGCCAGCAGCACCACTCCGGGACTGAGTAATGAAAAACTGTTTTTT. It translates to CASSTTPGLSNEKLFF.

The chain combines TRBV5-6 with TRBJ1-1, with 9 bases fitting TRBD1. V gave up 4 bases and J gave up 5 bases; unmatched junction bases: 12. CDR3 size: 16 residues. CDR1 SGHDT and CDR2 YYEEEE come from the germline V gene. The CDR3 here is CASSQNRGRGGTEAFF. The CDR3 coding sequence is TGTGCCAGCAGCCAAAACAGGGGGCGGGGTGGTACTGAAGCTTTCTTT.

The V and J genes are TRBV4-1 and TRBJ2-5, with 10 bases aligning to TRBD2. CDR1 is MGHRA, CDR2 YSYEKL, per germline. The V and J ends lost 0 bases and 0 bases, in that order; junction bases with no gene match: 10. This CDR3 region has 19 residues. The DNA for the CDR3 is TGCGCCAGCAGCCAAGATGGGCCCAAACTAGCGGGATACCAAGAGACCCAGTACTTC. It codes for CASSQDGPKLAGYQETQYF.

This clone was detected once. The chain joins TRBV6-6 to TRBJ2-7; 9 nucleotides line up with TRBD1. The CDR3 spans 16 residues. Germline CDR1 and CDR2: MNHNY and SVGAGI (reference sequence). V was clipped by 0 bases and J by 7 bases; unmatched bases: 10. The CDR3 sequence: CASSYSSWDRESEQYF. CDR3 in DNA: TGTGCCAGCAGTTACTCGAGTTGGGACAGGGAATCAGAGCAGTACTTC.

The chain carries TRBV15 and TRBJ1-2, with D possibly matching TRBD1 (5 bases). Germline CDR1 reads LNHNV; CDR2 reads YYDKDF (reference sequence). Between the trimmed V and J ends, which lost 5 bases and 4 bases, there was a span of 14 bases. This CDR3 is 14 amino acids long. The CDR3 is CATSARWGGYGYTF. The CDR3 DNA is TGTGCCACCAGCGCTCGCTGGGGGGGCTATGGCTACACCTTC.

The chain joins TRBV4-1 to TRBJ2-7, with TRBD1 matching over 9 bases. This CDR3 spans 17 amino acids. Per the germline V gene, CDR1 is MGHRA and CDR2 is YSYEKL. Losses at the gene ends were 1 base for V and 5 bases for J; bases not matched to a gene: 12. CDR3 in DNA: TGCGCCAGCAGCCAAGCGCCTTTCGGGACAGGGTTCAACGAGCAGTACTTC. Its translation: CASSQAPFGTGFNEQYF.

The count of this clone is one. This chain links TRBV5-5 with TRBJ2-3, with 11 bases identical to TRBD2. In germline, CDR1 is SGHKS, CDR2 YYEKEE (reference sequence). The CDR3 is 18 residues long. Trimming took 3 bases from V and 0 from J; bases not matched to a gene: 9. DNA of the CDR3: TGTGCCAGCAGCTATACGGTAGCGGGAGGGCTGAGCACAGATACGCAGTATTTT. It is translated as CASSYTVAGGLSTDTQYF. The full variable domain, in which reference TRBV5-5 and TRBJ2-3 provide the parts outside the CDR3, is DAGVTQSPTHLIKTRGQQVTLRCSPISGHKSVSWYQQVLGQGPQFIFQYYEKEERGRGNFPDRFSARQFPNYSSELNVNALLLGDSALYLCASSYTVAGGLSTDTQYFGPGTRLTVL.

The CDR3 loop is CASSPPAVEAFF. CDR3 nucleotides: TGTGCCAGCAGCCCCCCAGCGGTTGAAGCTTTCTTT. The chain combines TRBV7-9 with TRBJ1-1, with unresolved D. V gave up 5 bases and J gave up 7 bases, with 11 bases separating them. Germline CDR1 SEHNR, CDR2 FQNEAQ (reference sequence). The CDR3 is 12 residues long. The full variable domain, with the rest looked up from reference TRBV7-9 and TRBJ1-1, is DTGVSQNPRHKITKRGQNVTFRCDPISEHNRLYWYRQTLGQGPEFLTYFQNEAQLEKSRLLSDRFSAERPKGSFSTLEIQRTEQGDSAMYLCASSPPAVEAFFGQGTRLTVV.

The chain uses TRBV7-9 and TRBJ1-2; D not resolved. This CDR3 region has 11 residues. Deletions cut 4 bases from V and 8 bases from J, with 8 bases between. Germline V CDR1 and CDR2: SEHNR, FQNEAQ (reference sequence). CDR3 nucleotide sequence: TGTGCCAGCAGCTCTAGCGGAGGCTACACCTTC. As protein: CASSSSGGYTF.

The chain employs TRBV5-1 and TRBJ2-1; TRBD2 matches at 10 bases. Germline V gene data show CDR1 as SGHRS and CDR2 as YFSETQ. The length of the CDR3 is 17 residues. V shed 2 bases and J 3 bases; nucleotides not matched to a gene: 8. CDR3 in amino acids: CASSFNGLAGVYNEQFF. CDR3 nucleotides: TGCGCCAGCAGCTTCAACGGGCTAGCGGGGGTCTACAATGAGCAGTTCTTC.

This chain links TRBV30 with TRBJ2-1, with D possibly being TRBD2 (6 bases). The V and J ends lost 2 bases and 8 bases respectively, with 16 bases between them. This CDR3 spans 14 amino acids. Germline lookup yields CDR1 GTSNPN and CDR2 SVGIG (reference sequence). The CDR3 nucleotides are TGTGCCTGGAGTCTTAACGAATCGGGAGATGAGCAGTTCTTC. Its translation: CAWSLNESGDEQFF.

This clone has just one count. The rearrangement uses TRBV28 and TRBJ2-1, with TRBD2 matching 10 bases. J was trimmed by 10 bases and V by 10 bases; bases with no gene match: 16. The CDR3 covers 15 residues. Germline V CDR1 and CDR2: MDHEN, SYDVKM. CDR3 DNA: TGTGCCACTCTATTCAGCGGGGGGGAGGGAAAAGAGCAGTTCTTC. Residues: CATLFSGGEGKEQFF.

The chain recombines TRBV11-2 with TRBJ1-6; 10 nucleotides agree with TRBD1. The V gene end was trimmed by 4 bases and the J gene end by 10 bases; junction bases not matched to a gene: 4. This CDR3 spans 14 amino acids. Germline CDR1 and CDR2: SGHAT and FQNNGV. The CDR3 reads CASSSGQGLSPLHF. The CDR3 region has the DNA TGTGCCAGCAGCTCGGGACAGGGGTTATCACCCCTCCACTTT.

The V and J genes are TRBV19 and TRBJ2-1; the match to TRBD2 covers 10 bases. Germline trimming cut 3 bases from V and 5 bases from J; bases unmatched to any gene: 13. Germline CDR1 reads LNHDA; CDR2 reads SQIVND (reference sequence). There are 18 residues in the CDR3. CDR3: CASSIESSGGPIHNEQFF. The CDR3 DNA reads TGTGCCAGTAGTATCGAGTCTAGCGGGGGCCCGATTCACAATGAGCAGTTCTTC.

The rearrangement uses TRBV6-4 and TRBJ2-3; TRBD2 aligns across 7 bases. Unmatched junction bases numbered 5, after V lost 3 bases and J lost 2 bases. The CDR3 consists of 15 residues. Germline CDR1 reads MRHNA; CDR2 reads SNTAGT. DNA of the CDR3: TGTGCCAGCAGTGAAGTTGCGGGGGACACAGATACGCAGTATTTT. Its translation is CASSEVAGDTDTQYF.

CDR3 nucleotide sequence: TGTGCCAGCAGCTTAGTTGGAAAGGGGCTAGCGGGCCCCAATGAGCAGTTCTTC. Translated, it gives CASSLVGKGLAGPNEQFF. The V call is TRBV7-2, the J call TRBJ2-1; 8 bases map to TRBD2. Germline CDR1 SGHTA, CDR2 FQGNSA. The J segment lost 6 bases and the V segment lost 1 base, leaving 14 bases of the junction unmatched. This CDR3 region has 18 residues.

V usage is TRBV19 and J usage is TRBJ1-2; 8 positions agree with TRBD1. This CDR3 is built from 15 residues. V was pared by 5 bases and J by 3 bases, with 8 bases of the junction left unmatched. Germline V gives CDR1 LNHDA, CDR2 SQIVND (reference sequence). The CDR3 spells CASSRTGYEDYGYTF. CDR3 in DNA: TGTGCCAGTAGTCGGACAGGGTATGAAGACTATGGCTACACCTTC.

The V gene is TRBV5-1, the J gene TRBJ1-1; 11 bases agree with TRBD1. Germline V gene sequence: CDR1 SGHRS, CDR2 YFSETQ. CDR3 length equals 12 residues. CDR3 nucleotide sequence: TGCGCAGCTAGGGGACAGGGGGATGAAGCTTTCTTT. It is translated as CAARGQGDEAFF.

The V and J genes are TRBV11-3 and TRBJ2-7; 7 bases are shared with TRBD2. The CDR3 is 14 amino acids. V lost 4 bases and J lost 2; bases outside the gene matches: 5. Germline CDR1 SGHNT, CDR2 YENEEA. The CDR3: CASSSYGLAYEQYF. As DNA, the CDR3 is TGTGCCAGCAGCTCCTACGGACTAGCCTACGAGCAGTACTTC.

V and J are TRBV5-1 and TRBJ2-7, with 10 bases identical to TRBD2. V was clipped by 2 bases and J by 2 bases; unmatched bases: 4. CDR1 SGHRS and CDR2 YFSETQ come from the germline V gene. This CDR3 is built from 15 residues. CDR3 sequence: CASSFGLAGAYEQYF. The CDR3 nucleotides read TGCGCCAGCAGCTTCGGGCTAGCGGGAGCCTACGAGCAGTACTTC.

V is TRBV27 and J is TRBJ2-2; no reliable D call. The V gene's germline CDR1 is MNHEY and CDR2 SMNVEV (reference sequence). This CDR3 region has 17 residues. V was clipped by 0 bases and J by 6 bases, with 17 bases between them. In nucleotides, the CDR3 is TGTGCCAGCAGTTTATCCGCCCGGGTGGTGTTTTCCGGGGAGCTGTTTTTT. Translating gives CASSLSARVVFSGELFF.

V is TRBV7-6 and J is TRBJ2-1; 9 bases map to TRBD2. The CDR3 has 20 residues. Germline assignment: CDR1 SGHVS and CDR2 FNYEAQ. Trimming cost V 0 bases and J 2 bases; bases outside gene matches: 14. DNA of the CDR3: TGTGCCAGCAGCTTAGCGCTAAGCCTAGCGGGACCATCCACCTACAATGAGCAGTTCTTC. Protein product: CASSLALSLAGPSTYNEQFF.

The chain couples TRBV13 to TRBJ2-1, with TRBD1 as a possible D gene (6 bases). V lost 0 bases and J lost 8, with 11 bases in between. In germline, CDR1 is PRHDT, CDR2 FYEKMQ (reference sequence). The CDR3 spans 14 residues. CDR3 bases: TGTGCCAGCAGCTTAGGCAGGGGTTTGGATGAGCAGTTCTTC. This translates into CASSLGRGLDEQFF.